This T cell receptor beta chain appears in the sequencing data of a study of blood T cell repertoires in COVID-19. In the study overall: From the United States, Italy and Spain came samples of acute and convalescent COVID-19. In each case, the material was cDNA or gDNA derived from T cells, B-cell-depleted T cells, or PBMCs.

Clinical histories supplied by participants themselves formed the basis of cohort assignment. Original analysis: Amplified reference gene primers provided the basis for estimating nucleated cell counts. The data were produced by immunoSEQ multiplex PCR, yet TCRdb's version contains in-frame clones alone and is incomplete. V, J and clone size reflect that table, while D and trimming were determined from the DNA. The sample records hundreds of thousands of clones, around 83% being singletons. This CDR3 contains 13 residues. Per the germline V gene, CDR1 is ENHRY and CDR2 is SYGVKD. J lost 6 bases, V lost 10 bases, and 8 bases had no gene match. The table lists this clone with a count of one.

The sample consisted of PBMCs or T cells enriched from blood (not recorded which). The sequence was obtained from a man aged 35 to 55 who had been exposed to COVID-19. This chain joins TRBV10-3 and TRBJ1-1; TRBD1 matches at 10 bases. Written as DNA, the CDR3 is TGTGCCACACGACAGGGGGCTTCGCCTGAAGCTTTCTTT. This translates into CATRQGASPEAFF.